These 8 T cell receptor beta chains were sequenced from one sample in a study of blood T cell repertoires in COVID-19 (TCRdb year 2020). The method was the immunoSEQ multiplex PCR assay. Held by TCRdb, this immuneACCESS table contains in-frame sequences only and omits some clones. Under half of the omission traces to an unresolved V gene where checked; the cause of the rest is unknown. Present in this sample are more than 300,000 clones, around 89% of which were seen just once. 6.4% of the sample is held by the ten biggest clonotypes. Input material: peripheral blood. Source of these receptors: a man aged 18-30 years who had recovered from COVID-19.

The chain joins TRBV14 to TRBJ2-3; 9 bases map to TRBD1. The length of the CDR3 is 19 residues. CDR1 is SGHDN, CDR2 FVKESK, per germline. V shed 0 bases and J 1 base; nucleotides not matched to a gene: 11. The CDR3 nucleotides read TGTGCCAGCAGCCAAGATTACGGGACAGGGATTTTCCGCACAGATACGCAGTATTTT. Translating gives CASSQDYGTGIFRTDTQYF.

The chain couples TRBV4-1 to TRBJ2-7, with a possible D match to TRBD2 (5 bases). The germline V gene encodes CDR1 MGHRA and CDR2 YSYEKL. The CDR3 extends over 11 amino acids. V lost 1 base to trimming and J lost 7 bases, with 5 bases between them. CDR3 loop: CASSQGREQYF. CDR3 nucleotides: TGCGCCAGCAGCCAAGGGAGGGAGCAGTACTTC.

V is TRBV6-2 or TRBV6-3 and J is TRBJ2-1, with D tentatively TRBD2 (5 bases). Per the germline V gene, CDR1 is MNHEY and CDR2 is SVGEGT. This CDR3 is 15 amino acids long. Trimming removed 4 bases at V and 3 bases at J, with 13 bases between. The CDR3 DNA reads as TGTGCCAGCAGTTCGGGGTGGAATCTCTACAATGAGCAGTTCTTC. Encoded protein: CASSSGWNLYNEQFF.

This clone was recorded only once. J is TRBJ2-7 and V is TRBV11-2; 10 nucleotides match TRBD2. The V gene end was trimmed by 5 bases and the J gene end by 6 bases; junction bases not matched to a gene: 10. The CDR3 has 15 residues. Per germline, CDR1 SGHAT and CDR2 FQNNGV. CDR3 residues: CASSGTAGGDPEQYF. Here the CDR3 DNA reads TGTGCCAGCAGCGGCACAGCGGGAGGGGACCCCGAGCAGTACTTC. Using reference TRBV11-2 and TRBJ2-7 for the parts outside the CDR3, the full variable domain is EAGVAQSPRYKIIEKRQSVAFWCNPISGHATLYWYQQILGQGPKLLIQFQNNGVVDDSQLPKDRFSAERLKGVDSTLKIQPAKLEDSAVYLCASSGTAGGDPEQYFGPGTRLTVT.

The gene calls are TRBV24-1 and TRBJ1-2, with a weak D call TRBD1 (6 bases). The CDR3 extends over 15 amino acids. Germline CDR1 and CDR2: KGHDR and SFDVKD. V was trimmed by 3 bases and J by 6 bases, leaving 16 bases between them. This CDR3 reads CATSDRDTRRDGYTF. CDR3 bases: TGTGCCACCAGTGATCGGGACACCCGGCGGGATGGCTACACCTTC.

V and J are TRBV5-6 and TRBJ2-1; 8 positions match TRBD1. CDR3 length equals 13 residues. Germline CDR1 is SGHDT and CDR2 is YYEEEE. The junction had 4 bases not matched to a gene; V was cut back by 4 bases and J by 7 bases. CDR3: CASSRQGANEQFF. The CDR3 DNA is TGTGCCAGCAGCCGGCAGGGGGCAAATGAGCAGTTCTTC.

This chain's CDR3 is CASRGSTGGHYEQYF. CDR3 nucleotides: TGTGCCAGCAGAGGTTCGACAGGGGGCCACTACGAGCAGTACTTC. J is TRBJ2-7 and V is TRBV27; 10 bases are shared with TRBD1. The CDR3 length is 15 residues. In germline, CDR1 is MNHEY, CDR2 SMNVEV (reference sequence). The junction had 8 bases not matched to a gene; V was cut back by 6 bases and J by 3 bases.

As to this clone: In the same sample, other DNA sequences code for this CDR3. This rearrangement joins TRBV18 to TRBJ2-7; 7 nucleotides line up with TRBD1. Germline V lookup: CDR1 KGHSH, CDR2 LQKENI. The CDR3 sequence is 14 residues long. V trimming: 3 bases; J trimming: 2 bases; junction bases outside the gene matches: 4. This chain's CDR3 is CASSPPTGTYEQYF. CDR3 coding DNA: TGTGCCAGCTCACCCCCGACAGGGACCTACGAGCAGTACTTC.